A few counts support the clone carrying this TCR beta chain. The antigen is not known. CDR3 length equals 16 residues. The germline gives CDR1 SGHNT, CDR2 YYREEE (reference sequence). The junction had 8 bases not matched to a gene; V was cut back by 0 bases and J by 4 bases. The sample is drawn from a study of beta chain features in type 1 diabetes. Study-wide context: Patients were similar to healthy donors in age and gender (as well as in cell yields).

Findings and caveats of the study: Using cDNA template may skew counts toward highly expressing activated cells. A closer apparent resemblance between naive, central memory and Treg TCRB repertoires was seen in patients than in healthy donors. It was possible that PCR favored shorter templates, equally so in patients and controls.

Every bit of the isolated RNA underwent reverse transcription, so sequencing read expressed TCRB transcripts. The protocol was immunoSEQ multiplex PCR, while the TCRdb copy is restricted to in-frame clones and leaves out a portion. The sample lists roughly 450,000 clones, more than 11% occurring once. The sequence derives from a man aged 25-45 years in good health. Sequenced: naive CD4+ T cells from blood. J is TRBJ2-5 and V is TRBV5-4; 8 bases map to TRBD1. The CDR3 sequence is CASSLVTGQGAETQYF. In DNA form, the CDR3 reads TGTGCCAGCAGCTTGGTTACTGGACAGGGAGCAGAGACCCAGTACTTC. The full variable domain, with the rest looked up from reference TRBV5-4 and TRBJ2-5, is ETGVTQSPTHLIKTRGQQVTLRCSSQSGHNTVSWYQQALGQGPQFIFQYYREEENGRGNFPPRFSGLQFPNYSSELNVNALELDDSALYLCASSLVTGQGAETQYFGPGTRLLVL.